The present T cell receptor (beta chain) was sequenced within a study of Graves' ophthalmopathy and Graves' hyperthyroidism. RNA served as the template for amplifying TCR beta CDR3 regions. HTBI-primed RT-PCR formed the first round, and a multiplex PCR formed the second. TCRdb called the multiplex PCR reads again in MiXCR, with one record for every CDR3 protein. Among almost 750,000 distinct CDR3 sequences listed, roughly 40% were seen once. This clonotype was counted at least ten times. The TCR sequence derives from an adult man with Graves' ophthalmopathy. The sample comprised peripheral blood.

The CDR3 loop reads CASSLGDGRSQETQYF. The CDR3 DNA follows: TGTGCCAGCAGCTTAGGAGACGGGAGATCCCAAGAGACCCAGTACTTC. V and J are TRBV7-9 and TRBJ2-5; perhaps TRBD2 as D (6 bases). The CDR3 has 16 residues. CDR1 and CDR2 (germline): SEHNR, FQNEAQ (reference sequence). Trimming pared 1 base from V and 1 base from J, leaving 13 bases between.